This T cell receptor (beta chain) was found in a study of beta chain features in type 1 diabetes. Study-wide context: Analysis included 95 million to 140 million sorted cells drawn from all samples. Study results and caveats: Within the patient group, naive, central memory and Treg TCRB repertoires appeared more similar to each other than within healthy donors.

To note about this clone: Its antigen is unknown.

The CDR3 is made up of 16 amino acids. Germline V lookup: CDR1 LNHNV, CDR2 YYDKDF (reference sequence). Trimming stripped 5 bases from V and 0 bases from J, with 13 bases between. What was sequenced were expressed TCRB transcripts, since all of the isolated RNA had been reverse transcribed. The read count averaged around 4 million across naive, central memory and regulatory T cell samples. This table comes from immunoSEQ multiplex PCR, and its TCRdb copy is limited to in-frame clones, with some not included. The sample yields 860,000 or so clones, 15% to 20% seen once. The rearrangement uses TRBV15 and TRBJ2-2; tentative D call: TRBD1 (6 bases). The source of this sequence is a woman between 18 and 29 years old in good health. The sequencing input was naive CD4+ T cells from blood. As DNA, the CDR3 is TGTGCCACCAGCCGGCAGGGGATAACGAACACCGGGGAGCTGTTTTTT. As protein: CATSRQGITNTGELFF.